This T cell receptor (beta chain) was sequenced during a study of shared clonotypes between healthy human individuals. Deep was the level at which the assay was run. Several immunoSEQ plates held equal portions of the genomic DNA taken from each subset. Original methodology: Filtering differed since immunoSEQ provided only junctions, with no quality scores. The repertoire was sequenced with immunoSEQ multiplex PCR; TCRdb's copy has only in-frame clones and lacks some. V and J calls and clone size are as listed in that table; D and trimming were resolved from the DNA. This sample yields about 510,000 clones, of which 75% to 80% are seen a single time; roughly an eighth belongs to the top ten. For unsorted samples, genomic DNA was extracted from tens of millions of PBMCs. The CDR3 extends over 15 amino acids. Trimming took 2 bases from V and 10 from J; bases not matched to a gene: 9. Germline assignment: CDR1 SNHLY and CDR2 FYNNEI.

The sequence came from a woman in her thirties or forties in good health. Some clones in this sample may be carry-over from other donors' samples. Source material: PBMCs. V gene TRBV2 combines with J gene TRBJ2-1; 9 nucleotides align to TRBD2. This CDR3 is CASSELAGTPGEQFF. The CDR3 nucleotides read TGTGCCAGCAGTGAACTAGCGGGAACTCCGGGGGAGCAGTTCTTC.